This entry describes one TCR beta chain. The antigen this receptor binds is unknown. No much larger clone exists at a distance of one base, and base qualities are not known. Reading the germline V gene gives CDR1 SGHAT and CDR2 FQNNGV. V was cut back by 8 bases and J by 5 bases, leaving a gap of 16 bases between them. Spanning cysteine to phenylalanine, the CDR3 consists of 14 amino acids. CDR3 DNA is the only sequence kept; it has 42 bases, read in frame from the first base. RNA was extracted using the RNeasy kit, and about 0.5 to 1 microgram was reverse transcribed with random hexamers. The immunoSEQ multiplex PCR assay, which covers 54 Vbeta and 13 Jbeta segments, was used to amplify TCR beta CDR3 regions. PCR amplification bias was corrected using a synthetic template baseline for primer optimization and computational correction. In the paper's pipeline: Reads were annotated to V, D and J genes per IMGT and analyzed with immunoSEQ Analyzer, keeping only productive sequences. Clonality was computed as one minus Shannon entropy normalized by log2 of the number of productive unique sequences. For each patient and control, public and private clones were evaluated among the 100 most prevalent clones. Susac-specific clones were defined as absent from healthy and MS cohorts, around 970 published viral clones and other ImmuneACCESS disease sequences. TCRdb passed the public sequencing reads through fastp at Q25 and MiXCR, retaining productive beta sequences. Each CDR3 protein appears once, grouped with its most common genes and DNA. These V and J calls are TCRdb output, not the study's own analysis. The sample table records 95,000 to 150,000 distinct CDR3 sequences; 96% of these occur just once. More than 0.12% of the sample lies in the top ten.

Peripheral blood CD8+ and CD4+ T cells from healthy donors, Susac syndrome patients and multiple sclerosis patients were profiled using high-throughput TCR beta sequencing. Recently defined diagnostic criteria for definite or probable disease were met by the Susac syndrome patients. CD8+ TEMRA cells were enriched by FACS, while bulk CD8+ and CD4+ T cells were purified by magnetic negative isolation. Blood was collected in EDTA tubes and processed within 24 hours, with PBMCs isolated through density gradient centrifugation. PBMCs intended for TCR sequencing were cryopreserved in liquid nitrogen and thawed later in a water bath at 37 degrees C. A purity of at least 90% was achieved for sorted or isolated CD4+, CD8+ and CD8+ TEMRA cells. The data were taken from a study of CD8 T cells in Susac syndrome (dated by TCRdb to the late 2010s). With regard to the full study: Of the Susac syndrome patients who were sequenced, six had clinically active disease and eight were in clinical remission. Susac syndrome patients were therapy-naive, on corticosteroids (some also receiving IVIg), or on IVIg alone at blood withdrawal. Repertoire sequencing was used to test whether CD8+ T cell activation and differentiation in Susac syndrome was antigen driven.

Broader findings and caveats from the paper: In the CD4+ T cell repertoire of Susac syndrome patients, clonal expansion was not detected. The number of individuals in the TCR sequencing and HLA analysis was acknowledged as relatively small.

The sequence links TRBV11-2 to TRBJ2-1, with the D gene not clear enough to name. The sample was CD4+ T cells from PBMCs. The origin of this receptor is a human donor with Susac syndrome. The CDR3 loop reads CASGKRRYHNEQFF. The nucleotide sequence is given as TGTGCCAGCGGAAAGCGTCGCTACCACAATGAGCAGTTCTTC.